The present entry profiles one T cell receptor beta chain with its context. Its antigen remains unidentified. Vbeta (60) and Jbeta (13) primers were used in the PCR. Generated by immunoSEQ multiplex PCR, the TCRdb table keeps only in-frame clones and is missing some. Here the sample spans around 100,000 clones, about 70% being singletons. The data were obtained in a study of cytomegalovirus exposure and HLA in healthy donors. Overall study findings and caveats: In a later analysis, HLA-C alleles had the fewest associated TCRs, DRB1 alleles the most.

CDR3 length: 16 residues. Trimming stripped 4 bases from V and 5 bases from J, with 18 bases between. Germline V gives CDR1 LGHNA, CDR2 YSLEER. This chain uses TRBV4-3 with TRBJ1-5; weak D call: TRBD1 (5 bases). The sequence derives from a woman in her late teens or twenties in good health and CMV-seropositive. The source material was PBMCs. CDR3 amino acids: CASSRAAGRGDQPQHF. In DNA, the CDR3 is TGCGCCAGCAGCCGCGCAGCAGGGCGAGGCGATCAGCCCCAGCATTTT.